The 26 T cell receptor beta chains listed next were all sequenced from one sample in a study of siplizumab effects on memory and regulatory T cells. Profiled with immunoSEQ multiplex PCR; TCRdb holds only in-frame clones, not every one. The sample yields 110,000 or so clones, approximately 90% seen once. Sample: Tregs sorted from blood. These receptors were collected from a human donor in good health.

This chain links TRBV9 with TRBJ2-1, with 7 bases matching TRBD2. Germline CDR1 and CDR2: SGDLS and YYNGEE. The trim removed 0 bases at V and 0 bases at J, leaving 6 bases unmatched. This CDR3 comprises 17 residues. The CDR3 DNA reads as TGTGCCAGCAGCGTAGCCCCGACTAGCCGCTCCTACAATGAGCAGTTCTTC. Amino acids: CASSVAPTSRSYNEQFF.

This chain connects TRBV19 to TRBJ2-3, with 10 bases fitting TRBD1. The CDR3 loop spans 20 amino acids. CDR1 and CDR2 from the germline V gene are LNHDA and SQIVND (reference sequence). V lost 8 bases, J lost 3 bases, and 23 bases stayed unmatched. CDR3 amino acids: CASLGIPGQGSLSNTDTQYF. The CDR3, as DNA: TGTGCCAGTTTGGGGATTCCGGGACAGGGGTCCCTCTCAAATACAGATACGCAGTATTTT.

The J gene is TRBJ2-3, the V gene TRBV18; TRBD1 matches 11 bases. V lost 0 bases and J lost 7; bases outside the gene matches: 9. CDR3 size: 17 residues. Germline CDR1 and CDR2: KGHSH and LQKENI. In DNA, the CDR3 is TGTGCCAGCTCACCACCCCGGGGGACAGGGGGTCTAAATACGCAGTATTTT. It translates to CASSPPRGTGGLNTQYF.

The chain combines TRBV5-4 with TRBJ1-2; D uncertain. The CDR3 runs to 14 residues. CDR1 is SGHNT, CDR2 YYREEE, per germline (reference sequence). The germline V and J ends were trimmed by 0 bases and 4 bases, with 10 bases remaining between them. The CDR3 protein is CASSLVGMGYGYTF. CDR3 coding DNA: TGTGCCAGCAGCTTGGTTGGGATGGGCTATGGCTACACCTTC.

The DNA of the CDR3 is TGTGCCAGCAGCTATGTCGAGCAGTACTTC. This encodes CASSYVEQYF. The chain employs TRBV5-8 and TRBJ2-7; D gene unclear. The V and J ends lost 3 bases and 6 bases respectively, with 4 bases between them. The CDR3 is 10 amino acids. CDR1 is SGHTS and CDR2 is YDEGEE in the germline V gene.

J is TRBJ2-2 and V is TRBV7-6, with D possibly matching TRBD2 (6 bases). V shed 3 bases and J shed 7 bases, with 9 bases lying between them. This CDR3 region has 13 residues. In germline, CDR1 is SGHVS, CDR2 FNYEAQ. This CDR3 is CASSLEGGGELFF. Written as DNA, the CDR3 is TGTGCCAGCAGCTTGGAGGGTGGCGGGGAGCTGTTTTTT.

CDR3 in DNA: TGTGCCAGCAGCTCGACAGGGGGTTGGCAGCCCCAGCATTTT. Translating gives CASSSTGGWQPQHF. The V gene is TRBV7-9, the J gene TRBJ1-5; 9 bases agree with TRBD1. The CDR3 is 14 residues long. Germline V gene sequence: CDR1 SEHNR, CDR2 FQNEAQ (reference sequence). With V trimmed by 4 bases and J by 7 bases, 5 bases remained unmatched.

V and J are TRBV19 and TRBJ2-1; 10 positions agree with TRBD2. The CDR3 is 14 residues long. The V and J ends lost 5 bases and 2 bases, in that order; junction bases with no gene match: 0. In germline, CDR1 is LNHDA, CDR2 SQIVND (reference sequence). The CDR3, as DNA: TGTGCCAGTAGTGGGACTAGCGCCTACAATGAGCAGTTCTTC. Its translation is CASSGTSAYNEQFF. Drawing the rest from reference TRBV19 and TRBJ2-1, the complete variable domain is DGGITQSPKYLFRKEGQNVTLSCEQNLNHDAMYWYRQDPGQGLRLIYYSQIVNDFQKGDIAEGYSVSREKKESFPLTVTSAQKNPTAFYLCASSGTSAYNEQFFGPGTRLTVL.

The chain is built from TRBV7-9 and TRBJ2-4, with a weak D call TRBD1 (6 bases). The CDR3 is 16 residues long. V lost 5 bases and J 3 bases, leaving 17 bases between the germline ends. The germline gives CDR1 SEHNR, CDR2 FQNEAQ (reference sequence). The CDR3 sequence is CASSVLQGPIKNIQYF. The DNA for the CDR3 is TGTGCCAGCAGCGTCCTACAGGGACCGATCAAAAACATTCAGTACTTC.

V and J are TRBV19 and TRBJ1-2; D not resolved. The CDR3 is 11 residues long. Trimming took off 7 bases at V and 13 bases at J, with 16 bases between the two ends. In germline, CDR1 is LNHDA, CDR2 SQIVND (reference sequence). In DNA form, the CDR3 reads TGTGCCAGTACGGGCAGATCCATGGTCACCTTC. This codes for CASTGRSMVTF.

The rearrangement uses TRBV7-3 and TRBJ2-7; D gene unclear. Trimming removed 5 bases from V and 7 bases from J, with 15 bases in between. CDR1 is SGHTA and CDR2 is FQGTGA in the germline V gene. This CDR3 region has 13 residues. CDR3 DNA: TGTGCCAGCAGCCTCAACACGGATGGTGAGCAGTACTTC. It codes for CASSLNTDGEQYF.

V and J are TRBV19 and TRBJ2-7; D may be TRBD2 (5 bases). V dropped 5 bases and J dropped 2 bases, with 19 bases sitting between them. The CDR3 spans 16 residues. Germline V gene sequence: CDR1 LNHDA, CDR2 SQIVND (reference sequence). CDR3 sequence reads: CASSLRLRGKAYEQYF. CDR3 nucleotides: TGTGCCAGTAGTTTACGCCTGCGAGGGAAGGCCTACGAGCAGTACTTC.

The chain couples TRBV6-5 to TRBJ2-7; D is possibly TRBD1 or TRBD2 (5 bases each). This CDR3 spans 14 amino acids. The V gene's germline CDR1 is MNHEY and CDR2 SVGAGI. Deletions cut 0 bases from V and 2 bases from J, with 8 bases between. CDR3 DNA sequence: TGTGCCAGCAGTTACTCGTCGGGACCCTACGAGCAGTACTTC. Protein product: CASSYSSGPYEQYF.

The rearrangement links TRBV13 to TRBJ1-6; D might be TRBD1 (6 bases). Trimming shortened V by 4 bases and J by 0 bases, and 13 bases separated the two germline ends. The CDR3 extends over 17 amino acids. Germline loops: CDR1 PRHDT, CDR2 FYEKMQ (reference sequence). CDR3 coding DNA: TGTGCCAGCAGCTGGACAACAGGGAGCTCCTATAATTCACCCCTCCACTTT. As protein: CASSWTTGSSYNSPLHF.

V is TRBV5-4 and J is TRBJ2-1, with D possibly matching TRBD2 (5 bases). The V gene's germline CDR1 is SGHNT and CDR2 YYREEE (reference sequence). V was pared by 4 bases and J by 7 bases, with 21 bases between. The CDR3 extends over 16 amino acids. The chain's CDR3 is CASSLASTRRNNEQFF. The DNA for the CDR3 is TGTGCCAGCAGCCTGGCTAGCACCCGAAGAAATAATGAGCAGTTCTTC.

Here the CDR3 reads CASKRDRGTDTQYF. As DNA, the CDR3 is TGTGCCAGCAAGAGGGACAGGGGCACAGATACGCAGTATTTT. The V call is TRBV2, the J call TRBJ2-3, with TRBD1 identical over 9 bases. J lost 1 base, V lost 7 bases, and 3 bases had no gene match. The CDR3 spans 14 residues. Germline CDR1 SNHLY, CDR2 FYNNEI.

The rearrangement uses TRBV5-6 and TRBJ1-4, with D maybe TRBD1 (5 bases). This CDR3 has 16 residues. Germline assignment: CDR1 SGHDT and CDR2 YYEEEE. Trimming left V 4 bases short and J 6 bases short, with 19 bases between. In nucleotides, the CDR3 is TGTGCCAGCAGCCGGGACGGGACCTCCCGGGATGAAAAACTGTTTTTT. Translation gives CASSRDGTSRDEKLFF.

This clone has a single count. The chain recombines TRBV14 with TRBJ2-7; 12 bases are shared with TRBD1. Germline V CDR1 and CDR2: SGHDN, FVKESK. The V gene end was trimmed by 4 bases and the J gene end by 3 bases; junction bases not matched to a gene: 4. The CDR3 has 15 amino acids. The CDR3 DNA follows: TGTGCCAGCAGCCTCCGGGACAGGGGGCTCTACGAGCAGTACTTC. Residues: CASSLRDRGLYEQYF.

This rearrangement joins TRBV19 to TRBJ2-7; 9 bases agree with TRBD1. CDR1 and CDR2 (germline): LNHDA, SQIVND (reference sequence). Unmatched junction bases numbered 2, after V lost 6 bases and J lost 2 bases. This CDR3 has 13 amino acids. CDR3 sequence (DNA): TGTGCCAGTAGGGGACAGGGTACCTACGAGCAGTACTTC. Translation: CASRGQGTYEQYF.

The chain employs TRBV6-1 and TRBJ1-1; D call uncertain. CDR1 and CDR2 from the germline V gene are MNHNS and SASEGT. With 4 bases removed from V and 1 base from J, the gap between germline ends came to 16 bases. The CDR3 spans 16 residues. The CDR3 region is CASSAPAARRNTEAFF. The CDR3 coding sequence is TGTGCCAGCAGTGCACCTGCCGCGAGGAGGAACACTGAAGCTTTCTTT.

This chain links TRBV6-6 with TRBJ2-7, with TRBD2 as a possible D gene (6 bases). CDR1 and CDR2 (germline): MNHNY, SVGAGI (reference sequence). Trimming removed 8 bases from V and 4 bases from J, with 18 bases in between. The CDR3 has 14 amino acids. The CDR3 DNA is TGTGCCAGCCAACTGCGGGGTAAGAGTTACGAGCAGTACTTC. Its translation is CASQLRGKSYEQYF.

The V call is TRBV6-6, the J call TRBJ2-7, with 7 bases matching TRBD2. Trimming removed 8 bases from V and 7 bases from J; junction bases left unmatched: 11. Germline-derived CDR1 and CDR2 are MNHNY and SVGAGI (reference sequence). This CDR3 is 13 amino acids long. The CDR3 coding sequence is TGTGCCAGCTTCGGGGGAGGGCCGGAAGAGCAGTACTTC. This gives the protein CASFGGGPEEQYF.

The chain employs TRBV2 and TRBJ2-5; D call uncertain. The CDR3 covers 15 residues. Germline V lookup: CDR1 SNHLY, CDR2 FYNNEI. Trimming shortened V by 2 bases and J by 2 bases, and 12 bases separated the two germline ends. The CDR3 sequence: CASSEWVDLQETQYF. The CDR3 region has the DNA TGTGCCAGCAGTGAATGGGTGGATTTACAAGAGACCCAGTACTTC.

This chain links TRBV19 with TRBJ1-2; D perhaps matches TRBD1 (5 bases). Trimming pared 11 bases from V and 0 bases from J, leaving 10 bases between. The CDR3 runs 12 residues. Per the germline V gene, CDR1 is LNHDA and CDR2 is SQIVND (reference sequence). The CDR3 coding sequence is TGTGCCTGTCAGGGTTCTAACTATGGCTACACCTTC. It translates to CACQGSNYGYTF. Full variable domain (rest looked up from reference TRBV19 and TRBJ1-2): DGGITQSPKYLFRKEGQNVTLSCEQNLNHDAMYWYRQDPGQGLRLIYYSQIVNDFQKGDIAEGYSVSREKKESFPLTVTSAQKNPTAFYLCACQGSNYGYTFGSGTRLTVV.

This sequence joins TRBV5-1 and TRBJ2-7; the D call may be TRBD1 or TRBD2 (5 bases each). V dropped 3 bases and J dropped 3 bases, with 16 bases sitting between them. The V gene's germline CDR1 is SGHRS and CDR2 YFSETQ. This CDR3 is built from 15 residues. The CDR3 DNA follows: TGCGCCAGCAGCTCACTACCGGGACGGAACTACGAGCAGTACTTC. This sequence encodes CASSSLPGRNYEQYF. Variable domain in full (rest from reference TRBV5-1 and TRBJ2-7): KAGVTQTPRYLIKTRGQQVTLSCSPISGHRSVSWYQQTPGQGLQFLFEYFSETQRNKGNFPGRFSGRQFSNSRSEMNVSTLELGDSALYLCASSSLPGRNYEQYFGPGTRLTVT.

J is TRBJ1-1 and V is TRBV7-2; tentative D call: TRBD1 (5 bases). V shed 2 bases and J shed 5 bases, with 12 bases lying between them. The CDR3 contains 14 residues. CDR1 is SGHTA, CDR2 FQGNSA, per germline. In nucleotides, the CDR3 is TGTGCCAGCAGCTTATTTGGGGGTGGGACTGAAGCTTTCTTT. This codes for CASSLFGGGTEAFF.